Reported below is one T cell receptor (beta chain). Trimming at V came to 0 bases and at J to 3 bases, leaving 6 bases not matched to a gene. The CDR3 is made up of 16 amino acids. Per the germline V gene, CDR1 is SGHNT and CDR2 is YYREEE (reference sequence). Profiling relied on immunoSEQ multiplex PCR, and the TCRdb table lists in-frame clones only, not all of them. Seen here are under 200,000 clones, about nine tenths observed once, and the top ten hold roughly 2.3%. The sample is drawn from a study of blood T cell repertoires in COVID-19. Material: peripheral blood. The TCR sequence derives from a young man with acute or convalescent COVID-19. This sequence joins TRBV5-4 and TRBJ1-3, with 7 positions matching TRBD1. CDR3 nucleotides: TGTGCCAGCAGCTTGGGTGCAGGGGGTAATGGAAACACCATATATTTT. Translating gives CASSLGAGGNGNTIYF.